This TCR beta chain was sequenced during a study of neurological immune-mediated disorders. The making of cDNA relied on 5'RACE with 10-nucleotide random UMIs. In each sequencing run, over 180 million TCR-beta sequences were generated from 15-18 subjects. TCRdb reprocessed the 5' RACE reads with MiXCR, giving one entry per CDR3 protein. Here the sample spans roughly 67,000 distinct CDR3 sequences, 3.5% to 5% being singletons. This clonotype was seen a handful of times. As yet, its antigen is unknown. Findings and limits, study-wide: Among 34 multiple sclerosis patients, 18 had repertoires that phylogenetic grouping placed in one related-CDR3 cluster, a possible signature. No CDR3 amino acid sequences were shared by expanded clones across subjects, suggesting private repertoires in all groups.

The CDR3 contains 14 residues. The J segment lost 3 bases and the V segment lost 5 bases, leaving 3 bases of the junction unmatched. This clonotype was sampled from a man aged 45-60 years with multiple sclerosis. The chain recombines TRBV12-3 or TRBV12-4 with TRBJ1-1; 10 positions agree with TRBD1. The specimen sequenced was PBMCs. The CDR3 DNA follows: TGTGCCAGCAGTATGGACAGGGGGTACACTGAAGCTTTCTTT. This sequence encodes CASSMDRGYTEAFF.